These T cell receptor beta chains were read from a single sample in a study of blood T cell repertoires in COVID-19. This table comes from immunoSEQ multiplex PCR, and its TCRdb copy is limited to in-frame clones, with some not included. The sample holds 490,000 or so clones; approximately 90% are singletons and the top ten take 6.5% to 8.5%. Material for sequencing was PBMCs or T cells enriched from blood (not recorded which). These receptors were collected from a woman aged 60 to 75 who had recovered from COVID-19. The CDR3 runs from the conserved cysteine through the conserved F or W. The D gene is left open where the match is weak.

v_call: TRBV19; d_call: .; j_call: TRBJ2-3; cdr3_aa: CASSTGLSTDTQYF
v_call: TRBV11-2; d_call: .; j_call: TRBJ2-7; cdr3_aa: CASNPAHKTGTYEQYF
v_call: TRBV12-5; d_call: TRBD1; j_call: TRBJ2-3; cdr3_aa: CASASGQGTDTQYF
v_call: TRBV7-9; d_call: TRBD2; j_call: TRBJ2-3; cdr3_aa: CASSPWGLAGGPSDTQYF
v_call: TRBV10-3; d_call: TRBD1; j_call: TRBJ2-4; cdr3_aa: CAISERLQTGVAKNIQYF
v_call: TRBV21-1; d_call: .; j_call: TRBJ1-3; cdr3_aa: CASSKGTGGNTIYF
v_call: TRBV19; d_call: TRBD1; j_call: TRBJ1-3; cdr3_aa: CASIPGQYISPGNTIYF
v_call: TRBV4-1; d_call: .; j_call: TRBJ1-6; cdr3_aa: CASSQLTVTSYNSPLHF
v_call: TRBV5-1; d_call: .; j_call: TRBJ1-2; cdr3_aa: CASSLETAFYGYTF
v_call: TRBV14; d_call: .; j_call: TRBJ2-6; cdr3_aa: CASSQDSTGRPSGANVLTF
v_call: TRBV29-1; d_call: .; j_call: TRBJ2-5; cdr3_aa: CSVVRGSARETQYF
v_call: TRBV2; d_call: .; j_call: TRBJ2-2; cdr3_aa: CASRQDYNTGELFF
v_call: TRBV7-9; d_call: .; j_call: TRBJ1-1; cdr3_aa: CASIQLNTEAFF
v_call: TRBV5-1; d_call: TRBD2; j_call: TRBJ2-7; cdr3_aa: CASSLGGLAYEQYF
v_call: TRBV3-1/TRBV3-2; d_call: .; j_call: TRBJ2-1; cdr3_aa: CASSHRGNEQFF
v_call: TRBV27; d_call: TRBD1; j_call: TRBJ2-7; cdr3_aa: CASSRRTGTGSSYEQYF
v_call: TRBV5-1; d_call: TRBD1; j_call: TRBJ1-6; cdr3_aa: CASSLGGAGGRSPLHF
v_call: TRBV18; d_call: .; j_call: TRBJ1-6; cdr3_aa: CASSSTGLLYNSPLHF
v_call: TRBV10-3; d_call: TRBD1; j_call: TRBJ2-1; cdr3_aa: CAISEGQGVGNEQFF
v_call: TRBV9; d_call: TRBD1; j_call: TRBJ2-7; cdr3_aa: CASSTSGTGAYEQYF
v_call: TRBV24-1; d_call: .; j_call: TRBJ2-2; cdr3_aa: CATRERGNTGELFF
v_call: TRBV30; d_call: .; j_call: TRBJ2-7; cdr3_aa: CAWTTQASYEQYF
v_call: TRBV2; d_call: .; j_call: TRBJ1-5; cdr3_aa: CAHYQPQHF
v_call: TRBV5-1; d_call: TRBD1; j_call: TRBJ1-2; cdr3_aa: CASTPNGTGNYGYTF
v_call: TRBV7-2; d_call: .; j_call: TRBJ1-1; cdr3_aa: CASSLVTHMNTEAFF
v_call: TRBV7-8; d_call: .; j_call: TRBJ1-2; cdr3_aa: CASSLVVNYGYTF
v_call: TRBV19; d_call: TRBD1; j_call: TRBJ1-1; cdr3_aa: CASSQQGRNTEAFF
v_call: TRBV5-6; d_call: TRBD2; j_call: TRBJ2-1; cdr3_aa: CASSLGLAMFF
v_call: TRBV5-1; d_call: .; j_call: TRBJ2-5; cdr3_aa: CASSLVQGETQYF
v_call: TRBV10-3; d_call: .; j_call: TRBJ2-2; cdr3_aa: CAISVTRGETGELFF
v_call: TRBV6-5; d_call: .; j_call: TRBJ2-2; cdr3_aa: CASSRTGELFF
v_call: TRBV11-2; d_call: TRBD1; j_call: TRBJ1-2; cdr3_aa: CASSPWTGYILSYTF
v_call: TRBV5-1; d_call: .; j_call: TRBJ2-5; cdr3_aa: CASNWTLEETQYF
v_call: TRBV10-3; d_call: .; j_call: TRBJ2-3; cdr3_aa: CAIRTEGAGGTQYF
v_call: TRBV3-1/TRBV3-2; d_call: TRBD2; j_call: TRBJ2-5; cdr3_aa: CASSQAAGGGETQYF
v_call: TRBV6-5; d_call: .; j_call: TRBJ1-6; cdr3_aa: CASSSDISPLHF
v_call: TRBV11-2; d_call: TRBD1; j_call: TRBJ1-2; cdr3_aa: CASSSRLAGGGYTF
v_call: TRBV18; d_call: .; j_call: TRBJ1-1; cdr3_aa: CASSPSTGEAFF
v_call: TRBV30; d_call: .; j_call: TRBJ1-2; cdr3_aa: CAWKSADVYGYTF
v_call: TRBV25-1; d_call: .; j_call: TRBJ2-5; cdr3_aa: CASSERQETQYF
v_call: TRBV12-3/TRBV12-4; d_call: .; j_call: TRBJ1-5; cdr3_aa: CASSLQGNQPQHF
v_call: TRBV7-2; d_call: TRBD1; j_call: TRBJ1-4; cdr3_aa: CASSLTGQKREKLFF
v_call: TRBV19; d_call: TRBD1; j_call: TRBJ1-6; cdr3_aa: CASTGAWTGGNSPLHF
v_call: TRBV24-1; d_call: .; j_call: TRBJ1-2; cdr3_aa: CATSDFEGGDGYTF
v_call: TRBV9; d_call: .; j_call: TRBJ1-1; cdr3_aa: CASSVGRLNTEAFF
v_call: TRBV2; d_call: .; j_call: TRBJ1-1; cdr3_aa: CASRVTGNTEAFF
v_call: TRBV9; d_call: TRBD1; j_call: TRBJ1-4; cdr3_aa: CASSVQQGDEKLFF
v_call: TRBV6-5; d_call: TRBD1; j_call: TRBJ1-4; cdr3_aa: CASRPQGAELFF
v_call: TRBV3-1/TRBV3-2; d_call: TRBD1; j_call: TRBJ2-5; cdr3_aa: CASRDPGQGFSETQYF
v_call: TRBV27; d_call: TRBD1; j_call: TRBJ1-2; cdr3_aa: CASSPSRGTGHGYTF
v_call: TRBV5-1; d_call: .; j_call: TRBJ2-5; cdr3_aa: CASSLDAGYQETQYF
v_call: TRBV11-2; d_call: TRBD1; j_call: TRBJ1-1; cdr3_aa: CASSPRTGSNTEAFF
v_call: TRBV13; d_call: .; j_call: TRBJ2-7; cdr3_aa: CASSLWGGSEQYF
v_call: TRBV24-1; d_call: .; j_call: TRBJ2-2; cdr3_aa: CATSDPTGREELFF
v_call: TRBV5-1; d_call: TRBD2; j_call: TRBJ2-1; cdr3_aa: CASSPNTSGGKNEQFF
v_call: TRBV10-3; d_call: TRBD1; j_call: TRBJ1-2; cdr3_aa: CATRPTGEVGGYTF
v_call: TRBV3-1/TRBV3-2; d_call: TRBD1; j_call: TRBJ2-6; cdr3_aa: CASSPRDRGKSGANVLTF
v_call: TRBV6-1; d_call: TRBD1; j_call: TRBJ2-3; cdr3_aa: CASSEAAGGYTDTQYF